This T cell receptor (beta chain) was captured in a study of control samples from healthy donors and cancer patients. The protocol was immunoSEQ multiplex PCR, while the TCRdb copy is restricted to in-frame clones and leaves out a portion. The data contain about 44,000 clones, around 87% of them singletons. The CDR3 covers 18 residues. Trimming removed 4 bases from V and 2 bases from J, with 22 bases in between. Germline CDR1 reads SGHDT; CDR2 reads YYEEEE. This TCR came from a woman aged 60-75 years with lung cancer. Sequencing was done on a sample of PBMCs. This chain links TRBV5-6 with TRBJ2-1; possibly TRBD1 for D (5 bases). In DNA, the CDR3 is TGTGCCAGCAGCCCACCGACAGTTTCCCTCGACACCTACAATGAGCAGTTCTTC. Translation: CASSPPTVSLDTYNEQFF.